This is a list of T cell receptor beta chains from one sample in a study of blood T cell repertoires in COVID-19. Produced via immunoSEQ multiplex PCR; TCRdb's table is partial and in-frame only. The table lists roughly 300,000 clones, roughly nine tenths of them singletons. The sequenced sample was peripheral blood. These receptors all stem from a woman aged 25 to 39 with COVID-19, enrolled during active disease. Each CDR3 is given with its conserved first and last residue. Each record gives: D gene, J gene, clone size, CDR3 length, V gene, CDR3 protein, CDR3 DNA. A D gene is named only where the DNA matches it firmly. Clone size is not always given. Where it is, it says once, few, many or a class for expanded clones.

TRBD2 | TRBJ2-1 | once | 16 | TRBV6-2/TRBV6-3 | CASSPSGRAFYNEQFF | TGTGCCAGCAGCCCTAGCGGGAGGGCCTTCTACAATGAGCAGTTCTTC
NA | TRBJ1-3 | many | 14 | TRBV27 | CASRPTDRWNTIYF | TGTGCCAGCAGGCCGACAGACAGATGGAACACCATATATTTT
NA | TRBJ1-2 | NA | 14 | TRBV6-5 | CASHPRLLTYGYTF | TGTGCCAGCCACCCTAGGCTCCTCACCTATGGCTACACCTTC
NA | TRBJ2-2 | NA | 20 | TRBV11-2 | CASSLDLTVRLTTNTGELFF | TGTGCCAGCAGCTTAGATCTCACAGTTCGACTAACTACTAACACCGGGGAGCTGTTTTTT
NA | TRBJ1-2 | NA | 13 | TRBV12-3/TRBV12-4 | CAVEGGPNYGYTF | TGTGCCGTTGAAGGGGGACCTAACTATGGCTACACCTTC
NA | TRBJ1-4 | NA | 18 | TRBV4-1 | CASSQVQGLRLVNEKLFF | TGCGCCAGCAGCCAAGTTCAGGGCCTACGCCTTGTTAATGAAAAACTGTTTTTT
NA | TRBJ1-2 | NA | 13 | TRBV6-5 | CASMDSYFYGYTF | TGTGCCAGCATGGACTCCTACTTCTATGGCTACACCTTC
NA | TRBJ1-1 | NA | 15 | TRBV11-1 | CASSFERRGNTEAFF | TGTGCCAGCAGCTTCGAGCGCAGGGGGAACACTGAAGCTTTCTTT
NA | TRBJ1-2 | few | 16 | TRBV5-1 | CASSLDTTGGTLGYTF | TGCGCCAGCAGCTTGGATACAACGGGGGGCACCCTCGGCTACACCTTC
NA | TRBJ1-1 | NA | 12 | TRBV14 | CASSQDYSEAFF | TGTGCCAGCAGCCAAGATTATAGTGAAGCTTTCTTT
TRBD1 | TRBJ2-7 | NA | 15 | TRBV11-2 | CASSWGRGTSYEQYF | TGTGCCAGCAGCTGGGGCAGGGGGACCTCCTACGAGCAGTACTTC